The clone carrying this TCR beta chain was observed a few times. What it binds is unknown. The data derive from a study of beta chain features in type 1 diabetes. Expressed TCRB transcripts were sequenced because the isolated RNA had all been reverse transcribed beforehand. Data came from immunoSEQ multiplex PCR; TCRdb stores just in-frame clones and leaves some out. The sample carries more than 150,000 clones, 11% recorded once. Populations obtained by sorting all exceeded 98% purity. The CDR3 length is 13 residues. V dropped 0 bases and J dropped 5 bases, with 7 bases sitting between them. CDR1 MNHEY and CDR2 SVGAGI come from the germline V gene. Study outcomes and limitations: Fewer insertions but more deletions were seen at VDJ junctions in type 1 diabetes patients. Type 1 diabetes patients had moderately but significantly shorter TCRB CDR3s in all four CD4+ subsets. In the patient group, naive, central memory and Treg TCRB repertoires seemed more alike than in the healthy donor group.

The sequenced sample consisted of central memory CD4+ T cells from blood. The chain has TRBV6-5 and TRBJ1-1; no clear D gene. The TCR originated in a man younger than 35 in good health. Here the CDR3 DNA reads TGTGCCAGCAGTTACTCAAGGCGTACTGAAGCTTTCTTT. Translation gives CASSYSRRTEAFF.